These 27 T cell receptor beta chains share one sample of origin, sequenced in a study of T cells in localized non-small cell lung cancer. Using immunoSEQ multiplex PCR, the repertoire was profiled, and TCRdb retains in-frame clones only, with some absent. The data show about 1,800 clones, about a fifth seen once. The input for sequencing was lung tumor tissue, taken before any cancer treatment. These receptors all stem from a male donor at least 60 years old with stage I lung adenocarcinoma.

This chain joins TRBV28 and TRBJ2-7, with D possibly matching TRBD2 (5 bases). This CDR3 is built from 15 residues. Germline V gene sequence: CDR1 MDHEN, CDR2 SYDVKM. Deletions cut 5 bases from V and 2 bases from J, with 16 bases between. This CDR3 reads CASSPLLLGAYEQYF. The CDR3 DNA reads TGTGCCAGCAGTCCGCTGCTGCTGGGAGCCTACGAGCAGTACTTC.

This chain joins TRBV11-3 and TRBJ2-5; possible D gene TRBD1, 5 bases. The CDR3 spans 15 residues. Germline loops: CDR1 SGHNT, CDR2 YENEEA. Trimming shortened V by 1 base and J by 5 bases, and 14 bases separated the two germline ends. CDR3 loop: CASSLVTGSDETQYF. CDR3 nucleotides: TGTGCCAGCAGCTTAGTAACAGGTTCGGATGAGACCCAGTACTTC.

The rearrangement uses TRBV25-1 and TRBJ1-4; possible D gene TRBD1, 6 bases. Trimming stripped 3 bases from V and 0 bases from J, with 17 bases between. Per the germline V gene, CDR1 is MGHDK and CDR2 is SYGVNS. This CDR3 is 18 amino acids long. The CDR3 here is CASSDPGGRVPTNEKLFF. CDR3 nucleotides: TGTGCCAGCAGTGACCCGGGGGGGCGGGTGCCAACTAATGAAAAACTGTTTTTT.

By share, this clone ranks as medium-sized. The chain has TRBV11-3 and TRBJ2-4; 10 bases are shared with TRBD1. The V segment lost 5 bases and the J segment 8 bases; nucleotides outside the gene matches: 12. CDR1 SGHNT and CDR2 YENEEA come from the germline V gene. The CDR3 runs 16 residues. Here the CDR3 reads CASSGLVGTGVHIQYF. As DNA, the CDR3 is TGTGCCAGCAGCGGCCTTGTCGGGACAGGGGTGCACATTCAGTACTTC.

V and J are TRBV19 and TRBJ2-4; possibly TRBD1 for D (6 bases). The CDR3 runs 14 residues. V lost 5 bases and J lost 5, with 13 bases in between. The V gene's germline CDR1 is LNHDA and CDR2 SQIVND (reference sequence). The CDR3 coding sequence is TGTGCCAGTAGTGCCCCGGGACACCAAAACATTCAGTACTTC. Translated: CASSAPGHQNIQYF.

This clone appeared once. The chain uses TRBV29-1 and TRBJ1-1; D perhaps matches TRBD1 (6 bases). Per germline, CDR1 SQVTM and CDR2 ANQGSEA. The CDR3 runs 14 residues. The V gene lost 6 bases and the J gene lost 6 bases, with 20 bases spanning the gap. The DNA for the CDR3 is TGCAGCGTCGTAAGAGGGGGGGTGGTCCCTGAAGCTTTCTTT. Residues: CSVVRGGVVPEAFF.

The chain combines TRBV5-1 with TRBJ1-1; unclear D gene. This CDR3 region has 14 residues. The V and J ends lost 0 bases and 3 bases respectively, with 9 bases between them. The germline gives CDR1 SGHRS, CDR2 YFSETQ. The CDR3 DNA follows: TGCGCCAGCAGCTTGGCGGTAGGCGACACTGAAGCTTTCTTT. Its protein product is CASSLAVGDTEAFF.

The chain recombines TRBV6-8 with TRBJ1-6, with 7 nucleotides matching TRBD1. V lost 2 bases to trimming and J lost 6 bases; unmatched junction nucleotides: 7. The CDR3 sequence is 16 residues long. Per the germline V gene, CDR1 is MNHGY and CDR2 is SAAAGT. CDR3 nucleotides: TGTGCCAGCAGTTACGCGGCCGGACAGGCTAATTCACCCCTCCACTTT. Amino acids: CASSYAAGQANSPLHF.

The rearrangement joins TRBV11-3 to TRBJ1-2; 10 bases map to TRBD1. V lost 1 base and J lost 8; bases outside the gene matches: 10. Germline V gene sequence: CDR1 SGHNT, CDR2 YENEEA. The CDR3 contains 16 residues. The CDR3 nucleotides read TGTGCCAGCAGCTTAGGGGGGACAGGGGAACTCCACGGCTACACCTTC. This encodes CASSLGGTGELHGYTF.

In the case of this clone: At one end the junction does not follow the germline gene, possibly because of a read error. The chain uses TRBV11-3 and TRBJ2-5; D unclear. Germline V lookup: CDR1 SGHNT, CDR2 YENEEA. This CDR3 comprises 14 residues. CDR3 in amino acids: CASSSGRTTETQYF. The DNA for the CDR3 is TGTGCTAGCAGCTCAGGACGTACCACGGAGACCCAGTACTTC.

This clone is labeled as medium-sized. The chain combines TRBV6-8 with TRBJ2-1, with TRBD2 as a possible D gene (5 bases). The V gene lost 6 bases and the J gene lost 0 bases, with 12 bases spanning the gap. Per the germline V gene, CDR1 is MNHGY and CDR2 is SAAAGT. CDR3 length equals 15 residues. CDR3 sequence (DNA): TGTGCCAGCAGCGGGATCCCGGGCTCCTACAATGAGCAGTTCTTC. Amino acid sequence: CASSGIPGSYNEQFF.

The chain is built from TRBV11-3 and TRBJ2-1; TRBD1 matches 9 bases. The CDR3 has 15 residues. V gave up 5 bases and J gave up 9 bases; unmatched junction bases: 11. Germline CDR1 reads SGHNT; CDR2 reads YENEEA. DNA for the CDR3: TGTGCCAGCAGCCCCCGTGACAGGGGGAGTGGTGAGCAGTTCTTC. It is translated as CASSPRDRGSGEQFF. The whole variable domain, filled in from reference TRBV11-3 and TRBJ2-1, reads EAGVVQSPRYKIIEKKQPVAFWCNPISGHNTLYWYLQNLGQGPELLIRYENEEAVDDSQLPKDRFSAERLKGVDSTLKIQPAELGDSAVYLCASSPRDRGSGEQFFGPGTRLTVL.

V is TRBV11-3 and J is TRBJ1-1, with a weak D call TRBD1 (6 bases). The CDR3 has 15 residues. CDR1 is SGHNT, CDR2 YENEEA, per germline. V lost 4 bases, J lost 6 bases, and 18 bases lay in between. CDR3 amino acids: CASSSLIGGWSEAFF. In DNA, the CDR3 is TGTGCCAGCAGCTCCCTGATAGGGGGATGGTCTGAAGCTTTCTTT.

In its sample, this clone was seen a few times. The genes are TRBV6-8 and TRBJ1-1, with a tentative D call TRBD1 (5 bases). This CDR3 has 12 residues. The V end lost 2 bases, the J end lost 11 bases, and 12 bases lay between the germline ends. The germline V gene has CDR1 MNHGY and CDR2 SAAAGT. CDR3 region: CASSYPRGEAFF. Here the CDR3 DNA reads TGTGCCAGCAGTTACCCGAGGGGCGAGGCTTTCTTT.

CDR3 protein: CASSPPGTGPYEQYF. Written as DNA, the CDR3 is TGTGCCAGCTCACCACCGGGGACAGGCCCCTACGAGCAGTACTTC. The genes are TRBV18 and TRBJ2-7; TRBD1 aligns across 8 bases. The V segment lost 0 bases and the J segment 2 bases; nucleotides outside the gene matches: 3. Per the germline V gene, CDR1 is KGHSH and CDR2 is LQKENI. The length of the CDR3 is 15 residues.

This clone came up a few times. The rearrangement links TRBV19 to TRBJ2-4, with 8 positions matching TRBD1. The V segment lost 11 bases and the J segment 7 bases; nucleotides outside the gene matches: 16. CDR1 LNHDA and CDR2 SQIVND come from the germline V gene (reference sequence). The CDR3 loop spans 15 amino acids. The CDR3 DNA sequence: TGTGCCTCCCAAGGGGACAGGCCCTCAGCTAACATTCAGTACTTC. This translates into CASQGDRPSANIQYF.

The chain employs TRBV9 and TRBJ1-1; D is perhaps TRBD1 (5 bases). Looked up from germline, CDR1 is SGDLS and CDR2 is YYNGEE. This CDR3 is 14 amino acids long. Trimming shortened V by 4 bases and J by 2 bases, and 12 bases separated the two germline ends. The CDR3 region is CASSPRDRNTEAFF. In DNA, the CDR3 is TGTGCCAGCAGCCCCCGGGACCGAAACACTGAAGCTTTCTTT.

This clone has more than one count but fewer than ten. The chain combines TRBV7-2 with TRBJ1-5; D remains ambiguous. The CDR3 runs to 13 residues. Between the trimmed V and J ends, which lost 2 bases and 6 bases, there was a span of 8 bases. Germline assignment: CDR1 SGHTA and CDR2 FQGNSA. The CDR3 bases are TGTGCCAGCAGCTTAAACCAAGCTCAGCCCCAGCATTTT. Residues: CASSLNQAQPQHF.

This clone is categorized as medium-sized (0.01 to 0.1%). V gene TRBV11-3 combines with J gene TRBJ1-2, with 9 nucleotides matching TRBD1. V was clipped by 5 bases and J by 4 bases; unmatched bases: 8. The CDR3 has 15 amino acids. Germline V gene data show CDR1 as SGHNT and CDR2 as YENEEA. This CDR3 is CASSPSGTGTYGYTF. CDR3 nucleotides: TGTGCCAGCAGCCCCTCCGGGACAGGGACCTATGGCTACACCTTC.

V usage is TRBV29-1 and J usage is TRBJ2-2; D is perhaps TRBD2 (6 bases). V was shortened by 3 bases and J by 5 bases, with 16 bases between the two germline ends. Germline V lookup: CDR1 SQVTM, CDR2 ANQGSEA. CDR3 length: 15 residues. The CDR3 region is CSVELGSEGTGELFF. DNA for the CDR3: TGCAGCGTTGAGTTGGGATCGGAGGGAACCGGGGAGCTGTTTTTT.

DNA of the CDR3: TGTGCCAGTAGTATAGGTGTGAACCAAGAGACCCAGTACTTC. Translating it yields CASSIGVNQETQYF. The chain couples TRBV19 to TRBJ2-5; no firm D call. This CDR3 has 14 amino acids. Germline CDR1 is LNHDA and CDR2 is SQIVND (reference sequence). V was cut by 1 base and J by 0 bases, with 6 bases left in between.

This clone is labeled as medium-sized. The chain combines TRBV6-8 with TRBJ2-3; TRBD2 aligns across 7 bases. The CDR3 length is 14 residues. Trimming cost V 7 bases and J 0 bases; bases outside gene matches: 4. Germline CDR1 and CDR2: MNHGY and SAAAGT. In DNA form, the CDR3 reads TGTGCCAGCAAAGAACTAGCGAGCACAGATACGCAGTATTTT. It specifies CASKELASTDTQYF.

The V and J genes are TRBV12-1 and TRBJ2-7; the D call in the table, TRBD2, was not verified against the DNA. TRBV12-1 is a pseudogene segment. This CDR3 has 19 amino acids. The CDR3 DNA follows: TGTGCCAGCAGCTTTGCGCGAGGCCTGCGGGAGGGGGGCCCCTACGAGCAGTACTTC. It specifies CASSFARGLREGGPYEQYF.

This clone was counted only a few times. The chain joins TRBV6-8 to TRBJ1-1; 7 bases fit TRBD1. Trimming at V came to 6 bases and at J to 1 base, leaving 2 bases not matched to a gene. In germline, CDR1 is MNHGY, CDR2 SAAAGT. The CDR3 runs 13 residues. DNA of the CDR3: TGTGCCAGCAGAGGGACAGAGAACACTGAAGCTTTCTTT. It yields the protein CASRGTENTEAFF.

This clone was picked up a small number of times. This chain links TRBV19 with TRBJ1-1, with D possibly matching TRBD1 (5 bases). Trimming stripped 4 bases from V and 4 bases from J, with 13 bases between. The germline gives CDR1 LNHDA, CDR2 SQIVND (reference sequence). There are 14 residues in the CDR3. The CDR3 here is CASSRDVVGTEAFF. Here the CDR3 DNA reads TGTGCCAGTAGTAGGGACGTAGTAGGCACTGAAGCTTTCTTT.

The sample holds one count of this clone. The rearrangement joins TRBV30 to TRBJ1-5; possible D gene TRBD1, 6 bases. This CDR3 is 13 amino acids long. V gave up 1 base and J gave up 6 bases, with 10 bases separating them. The germline gives CDR1 GTSNPN, CDR2 SVGIG (reference sequence). The CDR3: CAWSGGGGQPQHF. The CDR3 DNA reads TGTGCCTGGAGTGGCGGAGGGGGTCAGCCCCAGCATTTT.

V and J are TRBV4-2 and TRBJ2-4; TRBD2 agrees at 12 bases. The CDR3 is made up of 15 amino acids. Germline lookup yields CDR1 LGHNA and CDR2 YNFKEQ. The junction had 4 bases not matched to a gene; V was cut back by 3 bases and J by 7 bases. The CDR3 bases are TGTGCCAGCAGCCAGCTAGCGGGGGGGTCGAACATTCAGTACTTC. Translation: CASSQLAGGSNIQYF.